The T cell receptor beta chain described here comes from a study of CD8+ T cells in alopecia areata. Findings of the study overall: Patients shared TCRs less clearly than mice did, possibly for HLA-related reasons. A large proportion of expanded lesional clones were detected persisting in scalp and blood during tofacitinib. Expanded CD8+ clones among the top 100, and scalp clonality, were significantly decreased by tofacitinib. Higher clonality was seen in lesional scalp than in normal scalp, especially in alopecia totalis/universalis.

V was pared by 4 bases and J by 5 bases, with 8 bases between. There are 13 residues in the CDR3. Germline CDR1 MNHNS, CDR2 SASEGT. A note on this clone: Its antigen is not known.

Extracted from the samples, RNA was reverse transcribed into cDNA to serve as the sequencing template. Data came from immunoSEQ multiplex PCR; TCRdb stores just in-frame clones and leaves some out. The top ten clones hold around 3.2% of a sample with some 200,000 clones, roughly three fifths of them seen once. Treatment denoted: oral pan-JAK inhibitor, 5-10 mg twice daily. The chain is built from TRBV6-1 and TRBJ2-2; D not resolved. The specimen comprised CD4+ T cells sorted from blood, sampled at week 4, from a patient treated with tofacitinib. This TCR was sampled from a human donor with alopecia areata. The CDR3 loop reads CASSVPETGELFF. CDR3 DNA: TGTGCCAGCAGTGTACCCGAAACCGGGGAGCTGTTTTTT.